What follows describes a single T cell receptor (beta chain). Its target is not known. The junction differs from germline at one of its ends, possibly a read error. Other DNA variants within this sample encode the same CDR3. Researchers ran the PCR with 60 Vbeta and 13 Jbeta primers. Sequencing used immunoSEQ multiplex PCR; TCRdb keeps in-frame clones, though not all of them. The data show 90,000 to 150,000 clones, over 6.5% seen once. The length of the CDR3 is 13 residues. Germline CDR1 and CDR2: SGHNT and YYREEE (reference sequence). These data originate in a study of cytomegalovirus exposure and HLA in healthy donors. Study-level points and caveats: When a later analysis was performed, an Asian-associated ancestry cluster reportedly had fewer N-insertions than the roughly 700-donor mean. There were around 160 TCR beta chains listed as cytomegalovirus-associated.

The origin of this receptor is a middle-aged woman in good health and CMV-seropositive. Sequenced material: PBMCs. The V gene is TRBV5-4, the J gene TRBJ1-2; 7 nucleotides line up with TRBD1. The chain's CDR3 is CASRDSSNYGYTF. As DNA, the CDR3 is TGCGCCAGTCGGGACAGCTCTAACTATGGCTACACCTTC.